The 32 T cell receptor beta chains presented below share a single source sample, sequenced in a study of blood T cell repertoires in COVID-19. Some clones are missing from TCRdb's copy, which holds only in-frame ones; the method was immunoSEQ multiplex PCR. The sample lists about 34,000 clones; 91% were seen once. The sample taken for sequencing was peripheral blood. These receptors were taken from a woman at least 80 years old with acute or convalescent COVID-19.

This chain uses TRBV14 with TRBJ2-7, with D maybe TRBD1 (6 bases). This CDR3 has 13 residues. Germline CDR1 and CDR2: SGHDN and FVKESK. With 3 bases removed from V and 2 bases from J, the gap between germline ends came to 8 bases. In nucleotides, the CDR3 is TGTGCCAGCAGCCACAGGGGACCCTACGAGCAGTACTTC. It encodes CASSHRGPYEQYF.

The chain has TRBV30 and TRBJ1-4; no firm D call. Germline V gene data show CDR1 as GTSNPN and CDR2 as SVGIG (reference sequence). Deletions cut 0 bases from V and 3 bases from J, with 8 bases between. The CDR3 is 14 amino acids. CDR3: CAWSVRQANEKLFF. CDR3 bases: TGTGCCTGGAGTGTTCGACAAGCTAATGAAAAACTGTTTTTT.

This clone was detected only once. The chain employs TRBV19 and TRBJ2-7; TRBD1 agrees at 9 bases. V was pared by 5 bases and J by 2 bases, with 4 bases of the junction left unmatched. CDR1 is LNHDA, CDR2 SQIVND, per germline (reference sequence). This CDR3 spans 14 amino acids. CDR3 sequence reads: CASSPRTGAYEQYF. The CDR3 DNA is TGTGCCAGTAGTCCCCGGACAGGGGCCTACGAGCAGTACTTC.

J is TRBJ2-3 and V is TRBV7-2, with TRBD2 as a possible D gene (5 bases). In germline, CDR1 is SGHTA, CDR2 FQGNSA. There are 13 residues in the CDR3. V was cut by 0 bases and J by 4 bases, with 5 bases left in between. The DNA for the CDR3 is TGTGCCAGCAGCTTAGCGAGGGCAGATACGCAGTATTTT. This encodes CASSLARADTQYF.

The chain employs TRBV19 and TRBJ1-2; 11 nucleotides agree with TRBD1. The ends lost 3 bases at V and 5 bases at J; junction bases unmatched: 5. Germline V gives CDR1 LNHDA, CDR2 SQIVND (reference sequence). The CDR3 loop spans 15 amino acids. The CDR3 DNA reads as TGTGCCAGTAGTATCCAGGGACAGGGGGGTTATGGCTACACCTTC. Translated, it gives CASSIQGQGGYGYTF.

This chain links TRBV9 with TRBJ2-3; D unclear. The V end was cut by 3 bases, the J end by 5 bases, with 13 bases between. Germline CDR1 reads SGDLS; CDR2 reads YYNGEE. The CDR3 is 14 residues long. The CDR3 DNA follows: TGTGCCAGCAGCGCCCAACCTTCAGTAGATACGCAGTATTTT. Protein: CASSAQPSVDTQYF.

This clone was detected once. J is TRBJ1-1 and V is TRBV18; 11 nucleotides line up with TRBD1. CDR1 KGHSH and CDR2 LQKENI come from the germline V gene. The CDR3 covers 14 residues. Trimming at V came to 7 bases and at J to 4 bases, leaving 5 bases not matched to a gene. CDR3 in amino acids: CASLGQGAATEAFF. In DNA form, the CDR3 reads TGTGCCAGCTTAGGACAGGGGGCCGCCACTGAAGCTTTCTTT.

The CDR3 protein is CASSPLGVSGNTIYF. The CDR3 bases are TGTGCCAGTAGTCCCCTCGGGGTTTCTGGAAACACCATATATTTT. The gene calls are TRBV19 and TRBJ1-3; D gene uncertain. Germline V gives CDR1 LNHDA, CDR2 SQIVND (reference sequence). V shed 5 bases and J shed 1 base, with 12 bases lying between them. This CDR3 comprises 15 residues. Looking up the rest from reference TRBV19 and TRBJ1-3 gives the full variable domain: DGGITQSPKYLFRKEGQNVTLSCEQNLNHDAMYWYRQDPGQGLRLIYYSQIVNDFQKGDIAEGYSVSREKKESFPLTVTSAQKNPTAFYLCASSPLGVSGNTIYFGEGSWLTVV.

The chain joins TRBV23-1 to TRBJ2-3; 12 nucleotides agree with TRBD2. TRBV23-1 is classed as an ORF, of uncertain function. V shed 0 bases, J shed 4 bases, and the junction held 5 bases outside the gene matches. The length of the CDR3 is 17 residues. CDR3 DNA sequence: TGCGCCAGCAGTCAATCGCTAGCGGGGGGGATTTCAGATACGCAGTATTTT. Its translation: CASSQSLAGGISDTQYF.

This chain joins TRBV7-2 and TRBJ2-3; 10 bases line up with TRBD2. The V gene's germline CDR1 is SGHTA and CDR2 FQGNSA. The CDR3 has 18 residues. Trimming removed 1 base from V and 9 bases from J; junction bases left unmatched: 16. The CDR3 is CASSLVRLAGALGETQYF. The CDR3 region has the DNA TGTGCCAGCAGCTTAGTTAGGCTAGCGGGGGCCCTCGGAGAAACGCAGTATTTT.

The CDR3 here is CASSVSGVNYGYTF. The CDR3 bases are TGTGCCAGTAGTGTATCAGGGGTTAACTATGGCTACACCTTC. V is TRBV19 and J is TRBJ1-2, with a weak D call TRBD1 (6 bases). Germline V gene lookup returns CDR1 LNHDA and CDR2 SQIVND (reference sequence). The CDR3 consists of 14 residues. With 5 bases removed from V and 1 base from J, the gap between germline ends came to 11 bases.

The chain joins TRBV7-2 to TRBJ1-3; D possibly corresponds to TRBD1 (5 bases). This CDR3 is 15 amino acids long. Germline V gene sequence: CDR1 SGHTA, CDR2 FQGNSA. Trimming took 5 bases from V and 5 from J, leaving 16 bases between them. CDR3 DNA sequence: TGTGCCAGCAGCCCGGGGGGGAGGTTTAGAAACACCATATATTTT. Translated: CASSPGGRFRNTIYF.

The CDR3 DNA follows: TGTGCCAGCAGCTTTTCCGGCCGGGGCGAGCAGTACTTC. Amino acids: CASSFSGRGEQYF. The chain recombines TRBV7-6 with TRBJ2-7, with D possibly matching TRBD2 (5 bases). Trimming stripped 3 bases from V and 6 bases from J, with 12 bases between. CDR1 is SGHVS, CDR2 FNYEAQ, per germline. This CDR3 comprises 13 residues.

Only one count was recorded for this clone. The rearrangement uses TRBV5-4 and TRBJ2-7; 9 positions match TRBD1. Germline V gene sequence: CDR1 SGHNT, CDR2 YYREEE (reference sequence). The CDR3 extends over 14 amino acids. With 6 bases clipped from V and 2 bases from J, the junction kept 6 bases outside the gene matches. The CDR3 sequence is CASTRQGGTYEQYF. In nucleotides, the CDR3 is TGTGCCAGCACCCGACAGGGGGGAACCTACGAGCAGTACTTC. The entire variable domain, with the rest obtained from reference TRBV5-4 and TRBJ2-7, is as follows: ETGVTQSPTHLIKTRGQQVTLRCSSQSGHNTVSWYQQALGQGPQFIFQYYREEENGRGNFPPRFSGLQFPNYSSELNVNALELDDSALYLCASTRQGGTYEQYFGPGTRLTVT.

CDR3 coding DNA: TGCAGCGTTGGGGATAGCGGACCTGAGGATACGCAGTATTTT. Translating it yields CSVGDSGPEDTQYF. This chain joins TRBV29-1 and TRBJ2-3; D is possibly TRBD2 (6 bases). The germline CDR1 and CDR2 sequences are SQVTM and ANQGSEA. The CDR3 covers 14 residues. The V and J ends lost 4 bases and 6 bases respectively, with 17 bases between them.

CDR3: CASSEGHREGDNEQFF. DNA for the CDR3: TGTGCCAGCAGTGAAGGTCACAGGGAAGGGGACAATGAGCAGTTCTTC. The chain is built from TRBV25-1 and TRBJ2-1; tentative D call: TRBD1 (6 bases). Trimming shortened V by 2 bases and J by 5 bases, and 16 bases separated the two germline ends. The germline CDR1 and CDR2 sequences are MGHDK and SYGVNS. The CDR3 spans 16 residues.

This CDR3 reads CASSLTPWGTGLAYEQYF. The CDR3 bases are TGTGCCAGCAGCTTAACCCCCTGGGGGACAGGACTCGCCTACGAGCAGTACTTC. The genes are TRBV7-3 and TRBJ2-7; TRBD1 matches at 8 bases. Per germline, CDR1 SGHTA and CDR2 FQGTGA. The CDR3 covers 18 residues. After removal of 0 bases from V and 2 bases from J, the junction contained 12 bases not matched to a gene. The complete variable domain, with remaining parts taken from reference TRBV7-3 and TRBJ2-7, reads GAGVSQTPSNKVTEKGKYVELRCDPISGHTALYWYRQSLGQGPEFLIYFQGTGAADDSGLPNDRFFAVRPEGSVSTLKIQRTERGDSAVYLCASSLTPWGTGLAYEQYFGPGTRLTVT.

The chain links TRBV5-1 to TRBJ1-1; D perhaps matches TRBD1 (5 bases). Germline CDR1 reads SGHRS; CDR2 reads YFSETQ. The V end lost 1 base, the J end lost 3 bases, and 13 bases lay between the germline ends. The CDR3 runs 15 residues. The CDR3 nucleotides are TGCGCCAGCAGCTTGTCGGGCAGGGCGGACACTGAAGCTTTCTTT. Amino acids: CASSLSGRADTEAFF.

The chain uses TRBV28 and TRBJ2-7; D might be TRBD2 (5 bases). Germline CDR1 is MDHEN and CDR2 is SYDVKM. Trimming shortened V by 6 bases and J by 2 bases, and 11 bases separated the two germline ends. The CDR3 has 13 amino acids. The CDR3 DNA is TGTGCCAGCAGAAAGGAGGCCCCCTACGAGCAGTACTTC. This gives the protein CASRKEAPYEQYF.

The chain combines TRBV21-1 with TRBJ1-5. TRBV21-1 is a recognized pseudogene. The CDR3 sequence is 19 residues long. The CDR3 DNA reads as TGTGCCAGCAGCAAAGCTCCGATCCATACAAAAAGCGGCAATCAGCCCCAGCATTTT. Amino acid sequence: CASSKAPIHTKSGNQPQHF.

The chain carries TRBV9 and TRBJ1-6, with TRBD1 as a possible D gene (5 bases). The CDR3 contains 14 residues. In germline, CDR1 is SGDLS, CDR2 YYNGEE. The V gene lost 3 bases and the J gene lost 10 bases, with 14 bases spanning the gap. The CDR3 spells CASSGGLGPSPLHF. The CDR3 region has the DNA TGTGCCAGCAGCGGGGGACTAGGGCCCTCACCCCTCCACTTT.

This chain connects TRBV19 to TRBJ1-1, with 9 bases fitting TRBD1. CDR1 LNHDA and CDR2 SQIVND come from the germline V gene (reference sequence). The V and J ends lost 5 bases and 7 bases, in that order; junction bases with no gene match: 5. This CDR3 has 13 residues. Here the CDR3 DNA reads TGTGCCAGTAGTGGACAGGGGAGGGGTGAAGCTTTCTTT. This codes for CASSGQGRGEAFF. Based on the CDR3 plus reference TRBV19 and TRBJ1-1, the full variable domain is DGGITQSPKYLFRKEGQNVTLSCEQNLNHDAMYWYRQDPGQGLRLIYYSQIVNDFQKGDIAEGYSVSREKKESFPLTVTSAQKNPTAFYLCASSGQGRGEAFFGQGTRLTVV.

V is TRBV10-3 and J is TRBJ1-1; 8 bases are a match to TRBD1. The CDR3 totals 14 residues. J was trimmed by 2 bases and V by 6 bases; bases with no gene match: 5. In germline, CDR1 is ENHRY, CDR2 SYGVKD. This CDR3 reads CAIRAQGDNTEAFF. CDR3 in DNA: TGTGCCATCAGGGCACAGGGGGATAACACTGAAGCTTTCTTT.

This clone was found once. The chain recombines TRBV4-2 with TRBJ2-5; 7 bases line up with TRBD1. CDR1 is LGHNA and CDR2 is YNFKEQ in the germline V gene. This CDR3 comprises 15 residues. V shed 1 base, J shed 0 bases, and the junction held 2 bases outside the gene matches. The CDR3 loop is CASSQAGTDQETQYF. CDR3 DNA: TGTGCCAGCAGCCAAGCCGGGACAGACCAAGAGACCCAGTACTTC.

V usage is TRBV27 and J usage is TRBJ2-6, with D possibly being TRBD2 (6 bases). Trimming shortened V by 5 bases and J by 4 bases, and 24 bases separated the two germline ends. CDR1 and CDR2 from the germline V gene are MNHEY and SMNVEV (reference sequence). The CDR3 loop spans 19 amino acids. The CDR3 DNA reads TGTGCCAGCAGTCCGCCCCCTTGGCGCGGGACCTCCGGGGCCAACGTCCTGACTTTC. Translated, it gives CASSPPPWRGTSGANVLTF.

The chain combines TRBV6-2 or TRBV6-3 with TRBJ1-2; TRBD1 matches 8 bases. The CDR3 loop spans 13 amino acids. Trimming at V came to 2 bases and at J to 9 bases, leaving 5 bases not matched to a gene. Germline V gene sequence: CDR1 MNHEY, CDR2 SVGEGT. The CDR3 nucleotides are TGTGCCAGCAGTTACCGACAGGGGTCTAGCTACACCTTC. It is translated as CASSYRQGSSYTF.

The chain employs TRBV6-6 and TRBJ2-5, with 11 positions matching TRBD1. The CDR3 extends over 15 amino acids. With 4 bases clipped from V and 4 bases from J, the junction kept 5 bases outside the gene matches. CDR1 is MNHNY and CDR2 is SVGAGI in the germline V gene (reference sequence). CDR3 nucleotide sequence: TGTGCCAGCAGTTTTGGGGGACAGGGGGGAGAGACCCAGTACTTC. It encodes CASSFGGQGGETQYF.

A note on this clone: Germline and junction disagree at one end, which may indicate a read error. This chain links TRBV19 with TRBJ2-7; D is possibly TRBD1 (5 bases). The length of the CDR3 is 13 residues. The germline CDR1 and CDR2 sequences are LNHDA and SQIVND (reference sequence). The CDR3: CASSIAAGRDKGF. Here the CDR3 DNA reads TGTGCCAGTAGTATAGCGGCAGGGCGAGACAAAGGCTTC.

This sequence joins TRBV6-5 and TRBJ2-3, with 7 bases lining up with TRBD1. The CDR3 is 13 residues long. Germline trimming cut 7 bases from V and 8 bases from J; bases unmatched to any gene: 9. Germline V CDR1 and CDR2: MNHEY, SVGAGI. CDR3 amino acids: CASKVGGPTTQYF. The CDR3 DNA reads TGTGCCAGCAAGGTAGGGGGCCCCACTACGCAGTATTTT.

V and J are TRBV5-1 and TRBJ1-4; no definite D call. The CDR3 loop spans 14 amino acids. V lost 4 bases to trimming and J lost 7 bases, with 14 bases between them. Germline V lookup: CDR1 SGHRS, CDR2 YFSETQ. In DNA form, the CDR3 reads TGCGCCAGCAGCATACCGGGAGCGGGTGAAAAACTGTTTTTT. It encodes CASSIPGAGEKLFF.

The V and J genes are TRBV5-4 and TRBJ2-1, with TRBD2 matching 7 bases. The CDR3 runs to 16 residues. CDR1 and CDR2 from the germline V gene are SGHNT and YYREEE (reference sequence). Losses at the gene ends were 3 bases for V and 1 base for J; bases not matched to a gene: 7. DNA for the CDR3: TGTGCCAGCAGCTCGGGGCTAGCGGATTCCTACAATGAGCAGTTCTTC. Residues: CASSSGLADSYNEQFF.

In its sample, this clone was seen once. The chain couples TRBV7-3 to TRBJ2-2; a weak D match, TRBD2 (5 bases). This CDR3 is 13 amino acids long. Between the trimmed V and J ends, which lost 1 base and 6 bases, there was a span of 6 bases. The germline V gene encodes CDR1 SGHTA and CDR2 FQGTGA. The CDR3 nucleotides read TGTGCCAGCAGCTTAAGAGGGCCCGGGGAGCTGTTTTTT. The encoded protein is CASSLRGPGELFF. Using reference TRBV7-3 and TRBJ2-2 for the parts outside the CDR3, the full variable domain is GAGVSQTPSNKVTEKGKYVELRCDPISGHTALYWYRQSLGQGPEFLIYFQGTGAADDSGLPNDRFFAVRPEGSVSTLKIQRTERGDSAVYLCASSLRGPGELFFGEGSRLTVL.